This TCR beta chain appears in the sequencing data of a study of blood T cells in healthy people across ages. The germline CDR1 and CDR2 sequences are SQVTM and ANQGSEA. The CDR3 has 14 amino acids. Between the trimmed V and J ends, which lost 3 bases and 0 bases, there was a span of 11 bases. Primed by a sample-barcoded 5' primer and a J-beta primer mix, a second PCR proceeded for 7 to 11 cycles. Each TCR beta cDNA got a 12-nucleotide random molecular identifier. One entry per CDR3 protein, called by TCRdb with MiXCR from the 5' RACE reads. The sample has over 1.5 million distinct CDR3 sequences, about 50% seen once; the top ten hold approximately 2%.

The chain has TRBV29-1 and TRBJ1-1; no firm D call. Sequencing used blood. The TCR sequence derives from a woman between 40 and 50 years old in good health. This CDR3 reads CSVERNSMNTEAFF. Written as DNA, the CDR3 is TGCAGCGTTGAGAGAAACAGCATGAACACTGAAGCTTTCTTT.